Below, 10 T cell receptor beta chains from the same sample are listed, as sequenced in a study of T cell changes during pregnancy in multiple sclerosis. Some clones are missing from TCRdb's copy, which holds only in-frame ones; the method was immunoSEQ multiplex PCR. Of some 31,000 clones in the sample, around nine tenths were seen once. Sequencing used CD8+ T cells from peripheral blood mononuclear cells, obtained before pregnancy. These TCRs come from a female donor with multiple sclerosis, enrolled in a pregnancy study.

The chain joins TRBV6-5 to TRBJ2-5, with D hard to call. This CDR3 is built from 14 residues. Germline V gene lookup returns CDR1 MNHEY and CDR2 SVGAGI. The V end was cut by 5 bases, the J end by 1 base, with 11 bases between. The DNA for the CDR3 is TGTGCCAGCAGTCGAATTGATAGCCAAGAGACCCAGTACTTC. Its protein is CASSRIDSQETQYF.

Here the CDR3 reads CASSYSPATNEKLFF. CDR3 bases: TGTGCCAGCAGTTACTCCCCGGCAACTAATGAAAAACTGTTTTTT. The chain links TRBV6-5 to TRBJ1-4, with D unclear. The CDR3 totals 15 residues. CDR1 MNHEY and CDR2 SVGAGI come from the germline V gene. The V end was cut by 0 bases, the J end by 0 bases, with 5 bases between.

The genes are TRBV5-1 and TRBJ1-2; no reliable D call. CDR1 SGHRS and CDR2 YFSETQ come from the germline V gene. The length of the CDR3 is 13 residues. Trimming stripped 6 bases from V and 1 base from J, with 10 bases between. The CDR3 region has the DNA TGCGCCAGCAAAGAGACGGGTAACTATGGCTACACCTTC. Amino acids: CASKETGNYGYTF.

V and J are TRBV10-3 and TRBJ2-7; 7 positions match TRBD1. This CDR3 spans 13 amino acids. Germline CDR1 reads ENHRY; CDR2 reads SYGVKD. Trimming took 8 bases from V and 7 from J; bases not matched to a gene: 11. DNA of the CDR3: TGTGCCATCTTCCGACAGGGAGTAGGGGAGCAGTACTTC. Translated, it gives CAIFRQGVGEQYF.

DNA of the CDR3: TGCGCCAGCAGCCTGTTCGGGGCTGAAGCTTTCTTT. Residues: CASSLFGAEAFF. V gene TRBV5-1 combines with J gene TRBJ1-1; D unclear. The CDR3 has 12 amino acids. Trimming cost V 4 bases and J 6 bases, with 10 bases left between them. Germline V gene sequence: CDR1 SGHRS, CDR2 YFSETQ.

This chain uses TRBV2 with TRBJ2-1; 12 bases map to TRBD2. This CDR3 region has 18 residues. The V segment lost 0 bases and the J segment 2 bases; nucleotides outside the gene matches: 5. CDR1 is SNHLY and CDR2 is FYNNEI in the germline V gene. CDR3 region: CASSEALASGGAYNEQFF. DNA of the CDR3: TGTGCCAGCAGTGAAGCGCTTGCTAGCGGGGGGGCCTACAATGAGCAGTTCTTC.

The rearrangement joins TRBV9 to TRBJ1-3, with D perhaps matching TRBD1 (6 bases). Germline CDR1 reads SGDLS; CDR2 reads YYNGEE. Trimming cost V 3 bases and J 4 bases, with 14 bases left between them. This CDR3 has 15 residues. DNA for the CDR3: TGTGCCAGCAGCGCCGAGGGGGACAAAGGAAACACCATATATTTT. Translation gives CASSAEGDKGNTIYF. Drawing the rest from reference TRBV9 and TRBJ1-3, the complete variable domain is DSGVTQTPKHLITATGQRVTLRCSPRSGDLSVYWYQQSLDQGLQFLIQYYNGEERAKGNILERFSAQQFPDLHSELNLSSLELGDSALYFCASSAEGDKGNTIYFGEGSWLTVV.

The CDR3 nucleotides read TGTGCCAGCAGCTCACATGACAGGGGGAACACTGAAGCTTTCTTT. Translation gives CASSSHDRGNTEAFF. This chain connects TRBV6-5 to TRBJ1-1; 8 bases map to TRBD1. The CDR3 sequence is 15 residues long. The V and J ends lost 6 bases and 1 base, in that order; junction bases with no gene match: 7. Germline CDR1 is MNHEY and CDR2 is SVGAGI.

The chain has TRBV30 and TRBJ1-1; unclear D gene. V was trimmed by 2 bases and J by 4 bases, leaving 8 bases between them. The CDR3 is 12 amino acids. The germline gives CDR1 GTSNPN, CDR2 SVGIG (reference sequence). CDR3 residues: CAWSNSGTEAFF. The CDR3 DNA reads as TGTGCCTGGAGTAACAGTGGCACTGAAGCTTTCTTT.

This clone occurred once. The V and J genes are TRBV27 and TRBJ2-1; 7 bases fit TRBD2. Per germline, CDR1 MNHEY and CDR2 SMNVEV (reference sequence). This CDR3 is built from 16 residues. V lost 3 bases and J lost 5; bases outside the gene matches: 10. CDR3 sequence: CASSLGGHRGDNEQFF. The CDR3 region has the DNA TGTGCCAGCAGTTTGGGTGGGCACCGGGGGGACAATGAGCAGTTCTTC.